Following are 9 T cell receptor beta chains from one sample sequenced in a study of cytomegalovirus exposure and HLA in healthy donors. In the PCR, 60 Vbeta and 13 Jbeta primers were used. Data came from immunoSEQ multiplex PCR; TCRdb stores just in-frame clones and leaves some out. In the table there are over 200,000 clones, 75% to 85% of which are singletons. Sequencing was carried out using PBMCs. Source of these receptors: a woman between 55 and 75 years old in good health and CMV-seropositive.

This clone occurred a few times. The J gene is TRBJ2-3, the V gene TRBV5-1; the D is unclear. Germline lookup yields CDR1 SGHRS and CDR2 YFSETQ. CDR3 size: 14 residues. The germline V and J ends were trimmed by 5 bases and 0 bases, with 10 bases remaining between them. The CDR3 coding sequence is TGCGCCAGCAGTATAGCTGAAAGCACAGATACGCAGTATTTT. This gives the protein CASSIAESTDTQYF.

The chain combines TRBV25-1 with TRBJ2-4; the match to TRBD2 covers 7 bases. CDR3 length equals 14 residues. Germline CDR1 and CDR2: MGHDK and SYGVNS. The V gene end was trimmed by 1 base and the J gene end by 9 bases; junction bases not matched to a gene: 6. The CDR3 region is CASSESGRGSIQYF. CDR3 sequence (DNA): TGTGCCAGCAGTGAATCGGGGCGGGGGAGCATTCAGTACTTC.

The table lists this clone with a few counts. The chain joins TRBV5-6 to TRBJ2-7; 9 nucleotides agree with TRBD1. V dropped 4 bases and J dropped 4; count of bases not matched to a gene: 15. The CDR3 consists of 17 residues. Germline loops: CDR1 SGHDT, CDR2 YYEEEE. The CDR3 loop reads CASSLTLGQGSVYEQYF. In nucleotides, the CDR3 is TGTGCCAGCAGCCTGACCTTGGGACAGGGAAGTGTTTACGAGCAGTACTTC. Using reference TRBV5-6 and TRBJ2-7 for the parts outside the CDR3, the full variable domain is DAGVTQSPTHLIKTRGQQVTLRCSPKSGHDTVSWYQQALGQGPQFIFQYYEEEERQRGNFPDRFSGHQFPNYSSELNVNALLLGDSALYLCASSLTLGQGSVYEQYFGPGTRLTVT.

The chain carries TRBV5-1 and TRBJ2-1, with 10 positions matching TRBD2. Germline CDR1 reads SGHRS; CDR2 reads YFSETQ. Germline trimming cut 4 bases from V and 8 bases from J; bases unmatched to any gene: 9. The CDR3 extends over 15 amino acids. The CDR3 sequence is CASSASSGSVYEQFF. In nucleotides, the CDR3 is TGCGCCAGCAGCGCATCTAGCGGGAGCGTCTATGAGCAGTTCTTC.

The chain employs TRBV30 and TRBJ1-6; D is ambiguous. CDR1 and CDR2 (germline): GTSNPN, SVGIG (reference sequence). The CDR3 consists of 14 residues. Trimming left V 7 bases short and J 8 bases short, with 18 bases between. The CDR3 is CASSAAPSDSPLHF. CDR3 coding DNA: TGTGCCTCGTCGGCGGCACCGTCGGATTCACCCCTCCACTTT.

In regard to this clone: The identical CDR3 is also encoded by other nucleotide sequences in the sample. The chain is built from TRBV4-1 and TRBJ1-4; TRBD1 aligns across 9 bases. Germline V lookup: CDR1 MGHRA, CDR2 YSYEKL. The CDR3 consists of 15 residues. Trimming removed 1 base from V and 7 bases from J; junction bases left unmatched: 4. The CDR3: CASSQVGTGSEKLFF. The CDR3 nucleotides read TGCGCCAGCAGCCAAGTCGGGACAGGGAGTGAAAAACTGTTTTTT.

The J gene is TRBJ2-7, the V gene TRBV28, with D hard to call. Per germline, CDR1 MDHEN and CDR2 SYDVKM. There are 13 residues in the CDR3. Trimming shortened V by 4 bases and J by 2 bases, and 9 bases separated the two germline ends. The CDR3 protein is CASSSDTTYEQYF. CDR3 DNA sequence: TGTGCCAGCAGTTCCGACACGACCTACGAGCAGTACTTC.

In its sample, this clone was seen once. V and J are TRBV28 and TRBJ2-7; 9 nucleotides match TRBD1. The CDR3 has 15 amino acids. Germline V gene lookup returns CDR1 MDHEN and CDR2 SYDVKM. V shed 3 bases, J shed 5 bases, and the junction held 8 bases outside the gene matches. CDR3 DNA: TGTGCCAGCAGTTTGGCGGGACAGGGTGGCCACGAGCAGTACTTC. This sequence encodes CASSLAGQGGHEQYF.

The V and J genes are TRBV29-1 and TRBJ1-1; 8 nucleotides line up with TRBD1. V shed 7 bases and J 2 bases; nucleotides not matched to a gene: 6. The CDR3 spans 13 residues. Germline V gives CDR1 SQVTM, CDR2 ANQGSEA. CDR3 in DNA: TGCAGCGCCCAGGACAGGGTAAACACTGAAGCTTTCTTT. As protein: CSAQDRVNTEAFF.